These 10 T cell receptor beta chains originate from one sample sequenced in a study of control samples from healthy donors and cancer patients. The assay was immunoSEQ multiplex PCR, and TCRdb's table has in-frame clones only and misses some. The sample lists about 77,000 clones; roughly 92% were seen once. Sequencing used blood. The receptors were sampled from an older woman in good health.

This chain connects TRBV5-4 to TRBJ2-5, with 8 bases matching TRBD1. CDR3 size: 14 residues. Trimming removed 2 bases from V and 4 bases from J; junction bases left unmatched: 4. The germline V gene encodes CDR1 SGHNT and CDR2 YYREEE (reference sequence). The CDR3 DNA sequence: TGTGCCAGCAGCTTCGGGACAGGCCGAGAGACCCAGTACTTC. Protein: CASSFGTGRETQYF. Complete variable domain (other parts from reference TRBV5-4 and TRBJ2-5): ETGVTQSPTHLIKTRGQQVTLRCSSQSGHNTVSWYQQALGQGPQFIFQYYREEENGRGNFPPRFSGLQFPNYSSELNVNALELDDSALYLCASSFGTGRETQYFGPGTRLLVL.

The chain has TRBV2 and TRBJ1-3; D not certain. Trimming shortened V by 4 bases and J by 2 bases, and 6 bases separated the two germline ends. Looked up from germline, CDR1 is SNHLY and CDR2 is FYNNEI. The CDR3 totals 13 residues. CDR3 nucleotide sequence: TGTGCCAGCAGTGTCCAGACTGGAAACACCATATATTTT. Its protein is CASSVQTGNTIYF.

The chain couples TRBV18 to TRBJ2-3; weak D call: TRBD2 (6 bases). The germline V gene has CDR1 KGHSH and CDR2 LQKENI. The CDR3 length is 15 residues. Trimming shortened V by 0 bases and J by 0 bases, and 7 bases separated the two germline ends. The CDR3 DNA reads as TGTGCCAGCTCACCACCTGGGACTAGCACAGATACGCAGTATTTT. It translates to CASSPPGTSTDTQYF.

The V call is TRBV11-2, the J call TRBJ1-2; D is uncertain. Germline values: CDR1 SGHAT, CDR2 FQNNGV. The CDR3 totals 14 residues. V was cut by 5 bases and J by 4 bases, with 14 bases left in between. CDR3 amino acids: CASSPDRYTYGYTF. CDR3 sequence (DNA): TGTGCCAGCAGCCCCGATCGGTATACCTATGGCTACACCTTC. Based on the CDR3 plus reference TRBV11-2 and TRBJ1-2, the full variable domain is EAGVAQSPRYKIIEKRQSVAFWCNPISGHATLYWYQQILGQGPKLLIQFQNNGVVDDSQLPKDRFSAERLKGVDSTLKIQPAKLEDSAVYLCASSPDRYTYGYTFGSGTRLTVV.

The chain carries TRBV10-3 and TRBJ2-1; D is unresolved. Germline CDR1 is ENHRY and CDR2 is SYGVKD. Trimming removed 6 bases from V and 2 bases from J, with 8 bases in between. CDR3 length: 13 residues. CDR3 nucleotides: TGTGCCATCAGCCCGCGAACCTACAATGAGCAGTTCTTC. Translation: CAISPRTYNEQFF.

This chain uses TRBV10-3 with TRBJ1-2, with D unresolved. Germline V gives CDR1 ENHRY, CDR2 SYGVKD. The CDR3 is 12 residues long. V shed 10 bases and J shed 13 bases, with 22 bases lying between them. The CDR3 nucleotides read TGTGCCACCGCCCGGGATATCAAGGTCTCCACCTTC. Amino acids: CATARDIKVSTF.

The chain links TRBV7-2 to TRBJ1-1; no firm D call. Germline CDR1 reads SGHTA; CDR2 reads FQGNSA. This CDR3 is built from 14 residues. Trimming left V 3 bases short and J 8 bases short, with 16 bases between. CDR3 residues: CASSFIPGRAEAFF. The CDR3 coding sequence is TGTGCCAGCAGCTTTATCCCTGGAAGGGCAGAAGCTTTCTTT.

The V call is TRBV10-3, the J call TRBJ1-2; tentatively, D is TRBD1 (5 bases). Trimming pared 5 bases from V and 6 bases from J, leaving 13 bases between. CDR3 length equals 13 residues. The germline gives CDR1 ENHRY, CDR2 SYGVKD. CDR3 amino acids: CAISFSRGDGYTF. CDR3 nucleotides: TGTGCCATCAGTTTTAGTCGGGGCGATGGCTACACCTTC.

V is TRBV12-3 or TRBV12-4 and J is TRBJ1-1; 9 bases fit TRBD1. Losses at the gene ends were 7 bases for V and 10 bases for J; bases not matched to a gene: 7. The CDR3 sequence is 12 residues long. CDR3 in amino acids: CASTPTGGRAFF. The CDR3 DNA is TGTGCCAGCACCCCGACAGGGGGAAGAGCTTTCTTT.

This clone was found once. The chain couples TRBV5-1 to TRBJ2-1; 7 nucleotides agree with TRBD1. Germline-derived CDR1 and CDR2 are SGHRS and YFSETQ. This CDR3 is 11 amino acids long. V trimming: 7 bases; J trimming: 7 bases; junction bases outside the gene matches: 2. The CDR3 here is CASRGQNEQFF. Written as DNA, the CDR3 is TGCGCCAGCCGGGGACAGAATGAGCAGTTCTTC.